This entry lists 29 T cell receptor beta chains sequenced from one sample in a study of blood T cell repertoires in COVID-19. The table came from immunoSEQ multiplex PCR; TCRdb's copy has only in-frame clones and leaves some out. The table includes approximately 270,000 clones, about 91% detected once. Material for sequencing was peripheral blood. These receptors all stem from a woman aged 25 to 39 with COVID-19, enrolled during active disease.

This sequence joins TRBV28 and TRBJ1-1, with TRBD1 matching 8 bases. Trimming at V came to 3 bases and at J to 4 bases, leaving 10 bases not matched to a gene. The CDR3 has 16 residues. The germline V gene encodes CDR1 MDHEN and CDR2 SYDVKM. This CDR3 is CASSFVAGGRGTEAFF. DNA of the CDR3: TGTGCCAGCAGTTTTGTGGCAGGGGGCCGAGGCACTGAAGCTTTCTTT. The full variable domain, with the rest looked up from reference TRBV28 and TRBJ1-1, is DVKVTQSSRYLVKRTGEKVFLECVQDMDHENMFWYRQDPGLGLRLIYFSYDVKMKEKGDIPEGYSVSREKKERFSLILESASTNQTSMYLCASSFVAGGRGTEAFFGQGTRLTVV.

This rearrangement joins TRBV7-7 to TRBJ2-5, with 8 positions matching TRBD2. The CDR3 consists of 15 residues. The germline V gene encodes CDR1 SSHAT and CDR2 FNYEAQ (reference sequence). The CDR3, as DNA: TGTGCTAGCGGGGACATTGGCAGTTTGAAAGAGACCCAGTACTTC. Translating it yields CASGDIGSLKETQYF.

CDR3 protein: CASSIPSRQEQFF. In DNA form, the CDR3 reads TGTGCCAGCAGTATTCCATCCCGACAAGAGCAGTTCTTC. V is TRBV6-2 or TRBV6-3 and J is TRBJ2-1; D is undetermined. The CDR3 is made up of 13 amino acids. Trimming took off 5 bases at V and 10 bases at J, with 15 bases between the two ends. Germline-derived CDR1 and CDR2 are MNHEY and SVGEGT.

The chain is built from TRBV5-1 and TRBJ2-2; a possible D gene is TRBD1 (6 bases). The germline CDR1 and CDR2 sequences are SGHRS and YFSETQ. This CDR3 spans 14 amino acids. V shed 6 bases and J shed 4 bases, with 13 bases lying between them. DNA of the CDR3: TGCGCCAGCACCAAGGACAGACTCACCGGGGAGCTGTTTTTT. It specifies CASTKDRLTGELFF. Filled out from reference TRBV5-1 and TRBJ2-2, the complete variable domain reads KAGVTQTPRYLIKTRGQQVTLSCSPISGHRSVSWYQQTPGQGLQFLFEYFSETQRNKGNFPGRFSGRQFSNSRSEMNVSTLELGDSALYLCASTKDRLTGELFFGEGSRLTVL.

The V call is TRBV10-2, the J call TRBJ1-2; 9 bases are a match to TRBD1. The CDR3 covers 18 residues. V was clipped by 5 bases and J by 4 bases; unmatched bases: 17. CDR1 is WSHSY, CDR2 SAAADI, per germline. CDR3 nucleotides: TGCGCCAGCAGTACCTCTGGACAGGGGCGATCCCTTTTCTATGGCTACACCTTC. This gives the protein CASSTSGQGRSLFYGYTF.

This clone was detected once. The V call is TRBV2, the J call TRBJ1-3; 10 bases match TRBD1. The V gene's germline CDR1 is SNHLY and CDR2 FYNNEI. CDR3 size: 13 residues. J was trimmed by 8 bases and V by 4 bases; bases with no gene match: 2. The CDR3 here is CASSGGQGYTIYF. The CDR3 region has the DNA TGTGCCAGCAGTGGGGGACAGGGGTACACCATATATTTT.

The chain carries TRBV7-2 and TRBJ2-3; D not certain. CDR3 length: 15 amino acids. The germline CDR1 and CDR2 sequences are SGHTA and FQGNSA. Trimming removed 1 base from V and 8 bases from J, with 16 bases in between. CDR3 protein: CASSLVAPSVATQYF. In nucleotides, the CDR3 is TGTGCCAGCAGCTTAGTCGCGCCCTCGGTCGCTACGCAGTATTTT. Variable domain in full (rest from reference TRBV7-2 and TRBJ2-3): GAGVSQSPSNKVTEKGKDVELRCDPISGHTALYWYRQSLGQGLEFLIYFQGNSAPDKSGLPSDRFSAERTGGSVSTLTIQRTQQEDSAVYLCASSLVAPSVATQYFGPGTRLTVL.

The CDR3 region is CASSLRSLANYGYTF. The CDR3 DNA sequence: TGTGCCAGCAGTTTGAGGAGCCTCGCTAACTATGGCTACACCTTC. This rearrangement joins TRBV28 to TRBJ1-2; D gene uncertain. Germline V lookup: CDR1 MDHEN, CDR2 SYDVKM. V was pared by 3 bases and J by 0 bases, with 11 bases between. The CDR3 runs 15 residues.

This rearrangement joins TRBV10-3 to TRBJ2-3; TRBD2 agrees at 9 bases. Germline V gene data show CDR1 as ENHRY and CDR2 as SYGVKD. The junction had 1 base not matched to a gene; V was cut back by 4 bases and J by 2 bases. The CDR3 has 14 residues. The chain's CDR3 is CAISGGLATDTQYF. The CDR3 coding sequence is TGTGCCATCAGTGGGGGACTAGCCACAGATACGCAGTATTTT.

In this sample, this clone turned up once. The gene calls are TRBV5-6 and TRBJ2-5; 12 bases map to TRBD2. CDR1 and CDR2 from the germline V gene are SGHDT and YYEEEE. Trimming removed 0 bases from V and 2 bases from J; junction bases left unmatched: 2. The CDR3 sequence is 16 residues long. The CDR3 is CASSLALAGGQETQYF. The CDR3 DNA is TGTGCCAGCAGCTTGGCCCTAGCGGGGGGGCAAGAGACCCAGTACTTC.

The chain joins TRBV4-2 to TRBJ2-1; a possible D gene is TRBD2 (5 bases). Trimming stripped 5 bases from V and 4 bases from J, with 18 bases between. This CDR3 is built from 16 residues. Germline lookup yields CDR1 LGHNA and CDR2 YNFKEQ. Here the CDR3 DNA reads TGTGCCAGCAGCGGCGGGCGGACCCATTCATACAATGAGCAGTTCTTC. This gives the protein CASSGGRTHSYNEQFF.

The chain uses TRBV9 and TRBJ1-4; 7 bases are shared with TRBD1. Germline CDR1 reads SGDLS; CDR2 reads YYNGEE. With 0 bases clipped from V and 5 bases from J, the junction kept 4 bases outside the gene matches. The CDR3 consists of 15 residues. CDR3 residues: CASSVGVTGNEKLFF. The CDR3 DNA is TGTGCCAGCAGCGTAGGTGTGACAGGGAATGAAAAACTGTTTTTT.

The chain uses TRBV27 and TRBJ1-3; the D gene is possibly TRBD1 (5 bases). Trimming left V 3 bases short and J 0 bases short, with 9 bases between. This CDR3 contains 15 residues. Germline CDR1 is MNHEY and CDR2 is SMNVEV (reference sequence). The CDR3: CASSFAGGSGNTIYF. The DNA of the CDR3 is TGTGCCAGCAGTTTTGCGGGGGGCTCTGGAAACACCATATATTTT.

This sequence joins TRBV5-4 and TRBJ2-3, with TRBD2 matching 9 bases. Per germline, CDR1 SGHNT and CDR2 YYREEE (reference sequence). V was clipped by 0 bases and J by 2 bases; unmatched bases: 4. There are 16 residues in the CDR3. CDR3 DNA sequence: TGTGCCAGCAGCTTGGCGACTAGCGGCCCCACAGATACGCAGTATTTT. It is translated as CASSLATSGPTDTQYF.

CDR3 amino acids: CASSPQRLTNTGELFF. CDR3 bases: TGTGCCAGCTCACCACAGAGACTAACGAACACCGGGGAGCTGTTTTTT. The V and J genes are TRBV18 and TRBJ2-2; possible D gene TRBD2, 5 bases. CDR1 and CDR2 from the germline V gene are KGHSH and LQKENI. Trimming cost V 1 base and J 0 bases, with 9 bases left between them. The CDR3 sequence is 16 residues long.

The rearrangement uses TRBV9 and TRBJ1-2, with 8 bases lining up with TRBD1. This CDR3 is built from 15 residues. CDR1 is SGDLS, CDR2 YYNGEE, per germline. The junction had 10 bases not matched to a gene; V was cut back by 3 bases and J by 6 bases. CDR3 sequence (DNA): TGTGCCAGCAGCGACCACAGGGGGTTTAAAGATGGCTACACCTTC. Its protein product is CASSDHRGFKDGYTF.

The chain uses TRBV7-2 and TRBJ1-2; D is possibly TRBD1 (5 bases). The V gene's germline CDR1 is SGHTA and CDR2 FQGNSA. The V end lost 4 bases, the J end lost 6 bases, and 15 bases lay between the germline ends. The CDR3 is 14 residues long. The CDR3 sequence: CASSYRQPVDGYTF. As DNA, the CDR3 is TGTGCCAGCAGCTACCGACAGCCAGTTGATGGCTACACCTTC.

This clone was seen once. The chain combines TRBV6-6 with TRBJ2-4; unclear D gene. The length of the CDR3 is 13 residues. V lost 6 bases, J lost 5 bases, and 11 bases lay in between. CDR1 is MNHNY and CDR2 is SVGAGI in the germline V gene (reference sequence). The CDR3 bases are TGTGCCAGCAGGGAGTCCCAGCAAAACATTCAGTACTTC. Its translation is CASRESQQNIQYF.

The chain couples TRBV6-1 to TRBJ1-5; 8 bases agree with TRBD1. Germline loops: CDR1 MNHNS, CDR2 SASEGT. The CDR3 runs 14 residues. The V gene end was trimmed by 3 bases and the J gene end by 6 bases; junction bases not matched to a gene: 4. CDR3 DNA sequence: TGTGCCAGCAGTGAGAGGACAGGGTTTCAGCCCCAGCATTTT. It codes for CASSERTGFQPQHF.

CDR3 amino acids: CASSPGLTSIGELFF. The CDR3 DNA sequence: TGCGCCAGCAGCCCAGGGCTCACCAGCATCGGGGAGCTGTTTTTT. The V and J genes are TRBV5-1 and TRBJ2-2, with D possibly TRBD1 on 5 matching bases. This CDR3 comprises 15 residues. Germline CDR1 SGHRS, CDR2 YFSETQ. V was clipped by 4 bases and J by 7 bases, with 17 bases between them.

In its sample, this clone was seen a few times. V usage is TRBV7-9 and J usage is TRBJ2-7; a possible D gene is TRBD1 (5 bases). CDR3 length equals 15 residues. CDR1 is SEHNR, CDR2 FQNEAQ, per germline (reference sequence). V lost 1 base and J lost 6, with 16 bases in between. The CDR3 region has the DNA TGTGCCAGCAGCTTAGTAGCAGGGCTCTACCTCGAGCAGTACTTC. Its protein is CASSLVAGLYLEQYF.

V is TRBV6-5 and J is TRBJ1-4, with 10 bases aligning to TRBD1. With 6 bases clipped from V and 8 bases from J, the junction kept 6 bases outside the gene matches. The CDR3 consists of 14 residues. CDR1 and CDR2 (germline): MNHEY, SVGAGI. CDR3 protein: CASRPGTGVEKLFF. CDR3 nucleotide sequence: TGTGCCAGCAGACCCGGGACAGGGGTGGAAAAACTGTTTTTT.

This clone was seen a few times. V is TRBV6-6 and J is TRBJ1-6, with D tentatively TRBD1 (5 bases). V dropped 5 bases and J dropped 5 bases, with 13 bases sitting between them. The germline V gene has CDR1 MNHNY and CDR2 SVGAGI (reference sequence). This CDR3 contains 15 residues. CDR3 residues: CASSNHRSHNSPLHF. Here the CDR3 DNA reads TGTGCCAGCAGTAACCACAGGAGCCATAATTCACCCCTCCACTTT.

V and J are TRBV6-6 and TRBJ2-7; D is undetermined. This CDR3 is built from 12 residues. The V end lost 2 bases, the J end lost 3 bases, and 5 bases lay between the germline ends. CDR1 is MNHNY, CDR2 SVGAGI, per germline (reference sequence). CDR3 nucleotides: TGTGCCAGCAGTTACACTAACTACGAGCAGTACGTC. Its protein product is CASSYTNYEQYV.

The V call is TRBV28, the J call TRBJ1-5, with 9 bases lining up with TRBD1. Germline assignment: CDR1 MDHEN and CDR2 SYDVKM. The CDR3 spans 16 residues. Unmatched junction bases numbered 8, after V lost 5 bases and J lost 3 bases. This chain's CDR3 is CASSAHRGLDNQPQHF. The CDR3, as DNA: TGTGCCAGCAGTGCACACAGGGGGCTGGACAATCAGCCCCAGCATTTT.

This sequence joins TRBV2 and TRBJ2-2; 8 bases are a match to TRBD2. From germline, CDR1 is SNHLY and CDR2 FYNNEI. The CDR3 covers 14 residues. The junction had 2 bases not matched to a gene; V was cut back by 8 bases and J by 0 bases. CDR3 loop: CASQGLANTGELFF. CDR3 in DNA: TGTGCCAGCCAGGGACTAGCGAACACCGGGGAGCTGTTTTTT.

The V and J genes are TRBV10-3 and TRBJ2-2, with 7 nucleotides matching TRBD1. V was pared by 7 bases and J by 1 base, with 6 bases of the junction left unmatched. CDR1 and CDR2 (germline): ENHRY, SYGVKD. This CDR3 is 15 amino acids long. The chain's CDR3 is CAINTGQVNTGELFF. CDR3 DNA: TGTGCCATCAACACCGGACAGGTGAACACCGGGGAGCTGTTTTTT.

The chain recombines TRBV10-2 with TRBJ2-1; maybe TRBD1 (6 bases). From germline, CDR1 is WSHSY and CDR2 SAAADI. V was shortened by 8 bases and J by 12 bases, with 14 bases between the two germline ends. There are 11 residues in the CDR3. The chain's CDR3 is CASSGVIGQFF. CDR3 nucleotides: TGCGCCAGCTCAGGGGTAATAGGGCAGTTCTTC.

In nucleotides, the CDR3 is TGTGCCAGCAGCCCGGCGGGGAGCTCCTACGAGCAGTACTTC. Amino acid sequence: CASSPAGSSYEQYF. This chain links TRBV7-2 with TRBJ2-7; TRBD2 is a possible D gene (6 bases). V lost 5 bases and J lost 0, with 11 bases in between. Per the germline V gene, CDR1 is SGHTA and CDR2 is FQGNSA. This CDR3 has 14 amino acids.